The clone carrying this TCR beta chain was picked up a small number of times. Repertoires were generated with immunoSEQ multiplex PCR, while TCRdb's copy carries only in-frame clones and drops some. The sample has roughly 140,000 clones, about 92% seen once; the top ten hold 5.1%. The record originates from a study of T cell responses to AZD1222 COVID-19 vaccine. Germline loops: CDR1 MNHNS, CDR2 SASEGT. Germline trimming cut 3 bases from V and 1 base from J; bases unmatched to any gene: 8. The length of the CDR3 is 16 residues. The J gene is TRBJ2-7, the V gene TRBV6-1, with TRBD1 matching over 8 bases. This sequence was found in an adult in good health. Sample: peripheral blood, taken on day 0 of AZD1222 vaccination. The CDR3 region has the DNA TGTGCCAGCAGTGAGACTCAGGGGGCCTCATCCTACGAGCAGTACTTC. This codes for CASSETQGASSYEQYF.